A single sample gave rise to the 23 T cell receptor beta chains below, sequenced in a study of naive and memory T cell subsets. An equimolar mix of two oligonucleotides served as the beta constant-region primer for TRBC1 and TRBC2. Four rounds of PCR amplified the ligated cDNA using nested alpha and beta constant-region primers plus SP2. One entry per CDR3 protein results from TCRdb running MiXCR on the UMI-ligation and nested PCR reads. The sample includes around 140,000 distinct CDR3 sequences, under 25% of them seen just once. No antigens are known for them. Study-wide findings and caveats: Naive repertoires, especially CD8, held a few larger clonotypes, possibly memory cells re-expressing CD45RA.

The specimen was naive CD8+ T cells from blood. All receptors derive from a human donor in good health.

With respect to this clonotype: Germline is not matched at one junction end, which may reflect a read error. The chain uses TRBV20-1 and TRBJ1-1; possible D gene TRBD1, 6 bases. CDR1 and CDR2 from the germline V gene are DFQATT and SNEGSKA (reference sequence). This CDR3 comprises 10 residues. CDR3 sequence (DNA): TGCAGTGCTCCTAACAGGGAGTGGCTCTTT. It is translated as CSAPNREWLF.

This clonotype was found a few times. The rearrangement uses TRBV28 and TRBJ1-5, with TRBD1 as a possible D gene (5 bases). CDR3 length equals 11 residues. Looked up from germline, CDR1 is MDHEN and CDR2 is SYDVKM. Trimming shortened V by 5 bases and J by 7 bases, and 6 bases separated the two germline ends. The DNA for the CDR3 is TGTGCCAGCAGTAGGGGACAGCCCCAGCATTTT. This sequence encodes CASSRGQPQHF.

Only a few counts were recorded for this clonotype. The rearrangement links TRBV5-1 to TRBJ1-1; TRBD1 aligns across 9 bases. Germline V gene data show CDR1 as SGHRS and CDR2 as YFSETQ. The junction had 4 bases not matched to a gene; V was cut back by 2 bases and J by 2 bases. The CDR3 spans 15 residues. CDR3 DNA sequence: TGCGCCAGCAGCTTAACAGGGGGCCAAAACACTGAAGCTTTCTTT. Protein: CASSLTGGQNTEAFF.

The gene calls are TRBV28 and TRBJ2-1, with TRBD1 as a possible D gene (6 bases). The CDR3 extends over 14 amino acids. Trimming shortened V by 4 bases and J by 4 bases, and 11 bases separated the two germline ends. Germline values: CDR1 MDHEN, CDR2 SYDVKM. The DNA for the CDR3 is TGTGCCAGCAGTTGGACAGAACCTTACAATGAGCAGTTCTTC. As protein: CASSWTEPYNEQFF.

This clonotype was recorded a few times. The chain couples TRBV15 to TRBJ2-6; D possibly corresponds to TRBD2 (6 bases). The CDR3 extends over 17 amino acids. Trimming stripped 0 bases from V and 0 bases from J, with 9 bases between. The germline gives CDR1 LNHNV, CDR2 YYDKDF (reference sequence). DNA of the CDR3: TGTGCCACCAGCAGAGATAGGGAGGACTCTGGGGCCAACGTCCTGACTTTC. As protein: CATSRDREDSGANVLTF. Looking up the rest from reference TRBV15 and TRBJ2-6 gives the full variable domain: DAMVIQNPRYQVTQFGKPVTLSCSQTLNHNVMYWYQQKSSQAPKLLFHYYDKDFNNEADTPDNFQSRRPNTSFCFLDIRSPGLGDTAMYLCATSRDREDSGANVLTFGAGSRLTVL.

The chain has TRBV20-1 and TRBJ2-4; 7 bases match TRBD1. V dropped 0 bases and J dropped 15; count of bases not matched to a gene: 11. CDR1 DFQATT and CDR2 SNEGSKA come from the germline V gene (reference sequence). This CDR3 has 13 amino acids. The CDR3 DNA sequence: TGCAGTGCTAGAGATAGGGGACAGCCTACCCCGTACTTC. Protein sequence: CSARDRGQPTPYF.

In this sample, this clonotype turned up a few times. The gene calls are TRBV27 and TRBJ2-7; 8 nucleotides align to TRBD2. CDR3 size: 16 residues. From germline, CDR1 is MNHEY and CDR2 SMNVEV (reference sequence). The J segment lost 0 bases and the V segment lost 0 bases, leaving 4 bases of the junction unmatched. DNA for the CDR3: TGTGCCAGCAGTTTATCGGTGCGGGAGGACTCCTACGAGCAGTACTTC. As protein: CASSLSVREDSYEQYF.

This clonotype was seen a few times. The V gene is TRBV7-6, the J gene TRBJ2-3, with no clear D. Germline V gives CDR1 SGHVS, CDR2 FNYEAQ. CDR3 size: 15 residues. V was cut by 1 base and J by 4 bases, with 12 bases left in between. The DNA of the CDR3 is TGTGCCAGCAGCTTAGAAGCCGAATTAGCAGATACGCAGTATTTT. It yields the protein CASSLEAELADTQYF.

Many counts were recorded for this clonotype. This chain connects TRBV9 to TRBJ2-7, with D possibly being TRBD2 (6 bases). Trimming stripped 7 bases from V and 7 bases from J, with 24 bases between. CDR3 length: 15 residues. Germline lookup yields CDR1 SGDLS and CDR2 YYNGEE. CDR3 in DNA: TGTGCCAGCGCACGTATGGGCGGGATATCGGAAGAGCAGTACTTC. Translating it yields CASARMGGISEEQYF.

J is TRBJ2-1 and V is TRBV13; D gene unclear. V was shortened by 5 bases and J by 5 bases, with 7 bases between the two germline ends. The CDR3 has 12 amino acids. Germline V CDR1 and CDR2: PRHDT, FYEKMQ (reference sequence). The CDR3 loop reads CASSTNNNEQFF. The DNA of the CDR3 is TGTGCCAGCAGCACCAACAACAATGAGCAGTTCTTC. Full variable domain (outside the CDR3, taken from reference TRBV13 and TRBJ2-1): AAGVIQSPRHLIKEKRETATLKCYPIPRHDTVYWYQQGPGQDPQFLISFYEKMQSDKGSIPDRFSAQQFSDYHSELNMSSLELGDSALYFCASSTNNNEQFFGPGTRLTVL.

The genes are TRBV28 and TRBJ1-5; D is unclear. V lost 5 bases and J 0 bases, leaving 8 bases between the germline ends. Germline CDR1 and CDR2: MDHEN and SYDVKM. The length of the CDR3 is 14 residues. In DNA form, the CDR3 reads TGTGCCAGCAGTGGCGGGGATAGCAATCAGCCCCAGCATTTT. It yields the protein CASSGGDSNQPQHF.

This chain links TRBV29-1 with TRBJ1-1; 7 nucleotides align to TRBD1. J gave up 3 bases and V 4 bases, and 5 bases lay outside the gene matches. CDR3 length: 13 amino acids. The germline V gene has CDR1 SQVTM and CDR2 ANQGSEA. CDR3 region: CSVAFQGDTEAFF. CDR3 in DNA: TGCAGCGTTGCGTTCCAGGGGGACACTGAAGCTTTCTTT.

A few counts support this clonotype. This chain connects TRBV13 to TRBJ2-1, with TRBD2 matching over 9 bases. Germline-derived CDR1 and CDR2 are PRHDT and FYEKMQ (reference sequence). The ends lost 1 base at V and 7 bases at J; junction bases unmatched: 17. The CDR3 has 19 residues. CDR3 bases: TGTGCCAGCAGCTTAGAGGTTAGCGGGAGATTAACGGTGGGGAATGAGCAGTTCTTC. Its translation: CASSLEVSGRLTVGNEQFF.

The V gene is TRBV6-6, the J gene TRBJ1-1, with 12 bases matching TRBD1. Trimming took 0 bases from V and 4 from J; bases not matched to a gene: 9. The CDR3 loop spans 18 amino acids. CDR1 is MNHNY and CDR2 is SVGAGI in the germline V gene (reference sequence). The CDR3 is CASSYSGQGAPGGTEAFF. CDR3 nucleotide sequence: TGTGCCAGCAGTTACTCGGGACAGGGGGCCCCGGGTGGCACTGAAGCTTTCTTT.

This chain uses TRBV28 with TRBJ1-4, with a possible D match to TRBD1 (6 bases). This CDR3 region has 15 residues. CDR1 is MDHEN and CDR2 is SYDVKM in the germline V gene. V lost 5 bases to trimming and J lost 6 bases, with 16 bases between them. Written as DNA, the CDR3 is TGTGCCAGCAGTATACCCTCGGACAGCTATGAAAAACTGTTTTTT. It codes for CASSIPSDSYEKLFF.

V gene TRBV4-1 combines with J gene TRBJ2-3; D remains unclear. Trimming shortened V by 4 bases and J by 5 bases, and 16 bases separated the two germline ends. The length of the CDR3 is 15 residues. From germline, CDR1 is MGHRA and CDR2 YSYEKL. CDR3 protein: CASSLWSGSGDTQYF. The CDR3, as DNA: TGCGCCAGCAGCCTCTGGAGTGGGTCAGGAGATACGCAGTATTTT.

In DNA, the CDR3 is TGTGCCAGCAGCCCACGGGGCTTATACAATGAGCAGTTCTTC. Protein product: CASSPRGLYNEQFF. The chain combines TRBV12-3 or TRBV12-4 with TRBJ2-1, with D perhaps being TRBD1 or TRBD2 (5 bases each). Deletions cut 6 bases from V and 4 bases from J, with 13 bases between. CDR3 size: 14 residues.

The chain recombines TRBV10-2 with TRBJ2-3; 9 bases match TRBD2. Germline CDR1 is WSHSY and CDR2 is SAAADI. Trimming at V came to 0 bases and at J to 6 bases, leaving 10 bases not matched to a gene. The CDR3 contains 17 residues. The CDR3 loop is CASSESVRGLAFDTQYF. CDR3 sequence (DNA): TGCGCCAGCAGTGAGTCAGTAAGGGGACTAGCTTTTGATACGCAGTATTTT.

This clonotype was observed many times. Mismatch with germline at one junction end may stem from a read error. In nucleotides, the CDR3 is TGTGCCAGCAGCTTACGGGGGAACACTGAAGCTTTCTTT. It yields the protein CASSLRGNTEAFF. The genes are TRBV5-1 and TRBJ1-1; no definite D call. In germline, CDR1 is SGHRS, CDR2 YFSETQ. The CDR3 has 13 amino acids.

This chain joins TRBV28 and TRBJ2-7; 15 bases map to TRBD2. Germline loops: CDR1 MDHEN, CDR2 SYDVKM. The CDR3 length is 17 residues. After removal of 3 bases from V and 6 bases from J, the junction contained 9 bases not matched to a gene. The CDR3 DNA sequence: TGTGCCAGCAGTTTCGGACTAGCGGGAGGGCGTTTTTTCGAGCAGTACTTC. This encodes CASSFGLAGGRFFEQYF.

This clonotype was detected only once. The V gene is TRBV7-2, the J gene TRBJ2-1, with D unresolved. Germline V gene sequence: CDR1 SGHTA, CDR2 FQGNSA. The V end was cut by 0 bases, the J end by 16 bases, with 10 bases between. This CDR3 has 11 residues. CDR3 DNA: TGTGCCAGCAGCTTAGCTCCGGATTATTTCTTC. Translation: CASSLAPDYFF. The whole variable domain, remainder taken from reference TRBV7-2 and TRBJ2-1, is GAGVSQSPSNKVTEKGKDVELRCDPISGHTALYWYRQSLGQGLEFLIYFQGNSAPDKSGLPSDRFSAERTGGSVSTLTIQRTQQEDSAVYLCASSLAPDYFFGPGTRLTVL.

The chain carries TRBV6-5 and TRBJ2-5, with D possibly being TRBD1 (8 bases). Trimming stripped 5 bases from V and 5 bases from J, with 18 bases between. The CDR3 length is 15 residues. CDR1 and CDR2 from the germline V gene are MNHEY and SVGAGI. The CDR3 nucleotides read TGTGCCAGCAGTACGACAGGGGCGGGAGTGGAGACCCAGTACTTC. Protein sequence: CASSTTGAGVETQYF.

Only a few counts were recorded for this clonotype. The gene calls are TRBV9 and TRBJ1-3; tentatively, D is TRBD1 (5 bases). CDR1 is SGDLS, CDR2 YYNGEE, per germline. Trimming took off 3 bases at V and 0 bases at J, with 16 bases between the two ends. This CDR3 is built from 17 residues. The CDR3 DNA reads TGTGCCAGCAGCGCGAGAGGGACCGCGGACTCTGGAAACACCATATATTTT. Translated: CASSARGTADSGNTIYF.